One and the same sample provided the 25 T cell receptor beta chains below, sequenced in a study of blood T cell repertoires in COVID-19. The protocol was immunoSEQ multiplex PCR, while the TCRdb copy is restricted to in-frame clones and leaves out a portion. This sample has over 250,000 clones, with around nine tenths found just once. The material sequenced was peripheral blood. Source of these receptors: a woman in her sixties or seventies with COVID-19, enrolled during active disease.

This clone was seen more than once but under ten times. The chain carries TRBV7-9 and TRBJ2-1; 8 bases are shared with TRBD2. The CDR3 extends over 19 amino acids. Germline V gene lookup returns CDR1 SEHNR and CDR2 FQNEAQ (reference sequence). V shed 2 bases and J 0 bases; nucleotides not matched to a gene: 12. As DNA, the CDR3 is TGTGCCAGCAGCTTATTTTCGGGGGGGACGATTAGCTCCTACAATGAGCAGTTCTTC. Its translation is CASSLFSGGTISSYNEQFF.

This clone was counted a single time. J is TRBJ2-3 and V is TRBV27, with 8 bases fitting TRBD1. Germline V gene data show CDR1 as MNHEY and CDR2 as SMNVEV (reference sequence). V gave up 3 bases and J gave up 4 bases; unmatched junction bases: 3. The CDR3 has 14 residues. The CDR3 DNA is TGTGCCAGCAGTTTGGACAGGGAAGCAGATACGCAGTATTTT. It yields the protein CASSLDREADTQYF.

This rearrangement joins TRBV5-6 to TRBJ1-3; D gene unclear. Germline V gives CDR1 SGHDT, CDR2 YYEEEE. The length of the CDR3 is 13 residues. Trimming took off 4 bases at V and 4 bases at J, with 9 bases between the two ends. The CDR3 DNA reads TGTGCCAGCAGCCCGGGGTCCGGAAACACCATATATTTT. As protein: CASSPGSGNTIYF.

The chain joins TRBV5-1 to TRBJ1-2; D not resolved. V was trimmed by 0 bases and J by 2 bases, leaving 8 bases between them. CDR3 size: 14 residues. Looked up from germline, CDR1 is SGHRS and CDR2 is YFSETQ. The CDR3 nucleotides read TGCGCCAGCAGCTTGGGGACTTCAAACTATGGCTACACCTTC. It is translated as CASSLGTSNYGYTF.

V is TRBV4-3 and J is TRBJ2-7, with 9 bases identical to TRBD1. V lost 0 bases and J lost 6; bases outside the gene matches: 6. This CDR3 has 15 amino acids. Germline V gives CDR1 LGHNA, CDR2 YSLEER. The CDR3 protein is CASSQDIQGAFEQYF. CDR3 bases: TGCGCCAGCAGCCAAGATATACAGGGGGCTTTCGAGCAGTACTTC.

This clone was seen a single time. This rearrangement joins TRBV7-2 to TRBJ2-5; 13 bases align to TRBD2. Germline V gene lookup returns CDR1 SGHTA and CDR2 FQGNSA. Trimming removed 1 base from V and 1 base from J; junction bases left unmatched: 6. The CDR3 spans 18 residues. The CDR3 spells CASSLVATSGGGQETQYF. The DNA for the CDR3 is TGTGCCAGCAGCTTAGTGGCCACTAGCGGGGGGGGCCAAGAGACCCAGTACTTC.

The chain links TRBV20-1 to TRBJ1-2; no firm D call. Germline V gene lookup returns CDR1 DFQATT and CDR2 SNEGSKA (reference sequence). CDR3 length: 11 residues. The V and J ends lost 0 bases and 6 bases respectively, with 5 bases between them. In DNA form, the CDR3 reads TGCAGTGCTAGAGATAAAAATGGCTACACCTTC. Protein: CSARDKNGYTF.

This chain links TRBV10-3 with TRBJ1-3; TRBD1 matches 10 bases. The CDR3 has 15 amino acids. V gave up 5 bases and J gave up 4 bases; unmatched junction bases: 5. In germline, CDR1 is ENHRY, CDR2 SYGVKD. Here the CDR3 reads CAISLGQGLGNTIYF. CDR3 in DNA: TGTGCCATCAGTTTGGGACAGGGGCTAGGAAACACCATATATTTT.

CDR3 in DNA: TGTGCCAGCAGCCGGGACAGGGGCTTCTACGAGCAGTACTTC. Translated, it gives CASSRDRGFYEQYF. The chain has TRBV2 and TRBJ2-7; TRBD1 matches at 10 bases. The CDR3 loop spans 14 amino acids. Germline lookup yields CDR1 SNHLY and CDR2 FYNNEI. J lost 3 bases, V lost 6 bases, and 5 bases had no gene match.

To note about this clone: Within the sample, other DNA sequences also encode this same CDR3. V and J are TRBV5-1 and TRBJ1-1; D gene ambiguous. Germline V CDR1 and CDR2: SGHRS, YFSETQ. The V gene lost 2 bases and the J gene lost 4 bases, with 12 bases spanning the gap. The CDR3 consists of 14 residues. The CDR3 DNA follows: TGCGCCAGCAGCTTAGCGTCTGGATCCACTGAAGCTTTCTTT. Protein product: CASSLASGSTEAFF.

This clone was seen only a few times. This chain joins TRBV24-1 and TRBJ2-6, with TRBD1 matching over 11 bases. Unmatched junction bases numbered 10, after V lost 9 bases and J lost 4 bases. The CDR3 has 17 residues. From germline, CDR1 is KGHDR and CDR2 SFDVKD. CDR3 in amino acids: CATQRGQGAYGANVLTF. The DNA of the CDR3 is TGTGCCACCCAGAGAGGACAGGGGGCGTACGGGGCCAACGTCCTGACTTTC.

The rearrangement links TRBV15 to TRBJ2-3, with D tentatively TRBD1 (6 bases). V was trimmed by 4 bases and J by 6 bases, leaving 17 bases between them. The length of the CDR3 is 15 residues. Germline CDR1 and CDR2: LNHNV and YYDKDF (reference sequence). The CDR3 bases are TGTGCCACCAGCACCCCGGGACAAGGATCCGATACGCAGTATTTT. Protein product: CATSTPGQGSDTQYF.

The rearrangement links TRBV27 to TRBJ1-2; 7 nucleotides align to TRBD1. The CDR3 totals 15 residues. Germline trimming cut 5 bases from V and 2 bases from J; bases unmatched to any gene: 8. Germline CDR1 is MNHEY and CDR2 is SMNVEV (reference sequence). The CDR3 sequence: CASSPRTGENYGYTF. CDR3 DNA sequence: TGTGCCAGCAGTCCCAGGACAGGAGAAAACTATGGCTACACCTTC.

The CDR3 nucleotides are TGTGCCAGCCTCCCGGCCAGGGGGCCCTATCGCCAGCATTTT. Its translation: CASLPARGPYRQHF. The chain couples TRBV28 to TRBJ1-5, with 8 bases fitting TRBD1. The CDR3 runs 14 residues. CDR1 and CDR2 from the germline V gene are MDHEN and SYDVKM. V lost 8 bases, J lost 12 bases, and 15 bases stayed unmatched.

V and J are TRBV19 and TRBJ2-3; 13 bases match TRBD2. Germline CDR1 and CDR2: LNHDA and SQIVND (reference sequence). CDR3 length: 19 residues. V was clipped by 9 bases and J by 2 bases; unmatched bases: 17. The CDR3 spells CARGYRTSGGLLHTDTQYF. The DNA for the CDR3 is TGTGCCAGGGGGTATCGGACTAGCGGGGGACTTTTGCACACAGATACGCAGTATTTT. The whole variable domain, filled in from reference TRBV19 and TRBJ2-3, reads DGGITQSPKYLFRKEGQNVTLSCEQNLNHDAMYWYRQDPGQGLRLIYYSQIVNDFQKGDIAEGYSVSREKKESFPLTVTSAQKNPTAFYLCARGYRTSGGLLHTDTQYFGPGTRLTVL.

This chain connects TRBV5-1 to TRBJ1-1; 7 nucleotides match TRBD1. Trimming cost V 4 bases and J 1 base; bases outside gene matches: 4. The CDR3 sequence is 14 residues long. CDR1 and CDR2 from the germline V gene are SGHRS and YFSETQ. The CDR3 loop reads CASSLGQANTEAFF. Written as DNA, the CDR3 is TGCGCCAGCAGCCTAGGACAGGCGAACACTGAAGCTTTCTTT. Using reference TRBV5-1 and TRBJ1-1 for the parts outside the CDR3, the full variable domain is KAGVTQTPRYLIKTRGQQVTLSCSPISGHRSVSWYQQTPGQGLQFLFEYFSETQRNKGNFPGRFSGRQFSNSRSEMNVSTLELGDSALYLCASSLGQANTEAFFGQGTRLTVV.

The chain is built from TRBV3-1 (or the pseudogene TRBV3-2) and TRBJ2-1; 8 bases line up with TRBD1. The germline CDR1 and CDR2 sequences are LGHDT and YNNKEL (reference sequence). V shed 2 bases, J shed 6 bases, and the junction held 9 bases outside the gene matches. The CDR3 has 16 amino acids. This CDR3 reads CASSQMSRTGSNEQFF. DNA for the CDR3: TGTGCCAGCAGCCAAATGTCCAGGACAGGGAGCAATGAGCAGTTCTTC.

The table lists this clone with a count of one. This chain uses TRBV19 with TRBJ2-5, with D maybe TRBD1 (6 bases). Germline V lookup: CDR1 LNHDA, CDR2 SQIVND (reference sequence). This CDR3 spans 14 amino acids. Trimming removed 6 bases from V and 5 bases from J, with 16 bases in between. The DNA for the CDR3 is TGTGCCAGTAGCAAAACGCACAGGGCGGAGACCCAGTACTTC. It encodes CASSKTHRAETQYF.

The chain combines TRBV6-1 with TRBJ2-7; TRBD1 matches at 7 bases. The CDR3 is 15 residues long. The V gene's germline CDR1 is MNHNS and CDR2 SASEGT. With V trimmed by 0 bases and J by 4 bases, 6 bases remained unmatched. CDR3 amino acids: CASSEAGAQGYEQYF. As DNA, the CDR3 is TGTGCCAGCAGTGAAGCTGGAGCACAGGGGTACGAGCAGTACTTC.

The chain recombines TRBV3-1 (or the pseudogene TRBV3-2) with TRBJ2-3, with 10 bases fitting TRBD2. CDR1 and CDR2 from the germline V gene are LGHDT and YNNKEL (reference sequence). After removal of 0 bases from V and 2 bases from J, the junction contained 8 bases not matched to a gene. This CDR3 region has 18 residues. CDR3 region: CASSQDRASGGVTDTQYF. DNA for the CDR3: TGTGCCAGCAGCCAAGATCGCGCTAGCGGGGGCGTCACAGATACGCAGTATTTT.

The V call is TRBV7-8, the J call TRBJ2-1, with 7 positions matching TRBD1. This CDR3 is 13 amino acids long. The germline V gene has CDR1 SGHVS and CDR2 FQNEAQ. J gave up 5 bases and V 7 bases, and 5 bases lay outside the gene matches. In DNA form, the CDR3 reads TGTGCCAGCAACAAGGACAGGAACAATGAGCAGTTCTTC. Amino acid sequence: CASNKDRNNEQFF.

The chain carries TRBV6-1 and TRBJ2-3; 10 bases align to TRBD2. Germline V lookup: CDR1 MNHNS, CDR2 SASEGT. Trimming cost V 1 base and J 0 bases; bases outside gene matches: 7. This CDR3 has 18 amino acids. Written as DNA, the CDR3 is TGTGCCAGCAGTGAAGAGCGAGCGGGGGGGCTTAGCACAGATACGCAGTATTTT. It codes for CASSEERAGGLSTDTQYF.

The chain is built from TRBV7-6 and TRBJ2-3, with 8 bases identical to TRBD1. V was pared by 5 bases and J by 4 bases, with 8 bases of the junction left unmatched. The CDR3 covers 15 residues. The V gene's germline CDR1 is SGHVS and CDR2 FNYEAQ. The CDR3 DNA reads TGTGCCAGCAGCGCTTCAGGACAGGGTTCAGATACGCAGTATTTT. Its translation: CASSASGQGSDTQYF.

The V call is TRBV21-1, the J call TRBJ1-2. TRBV21-1 is listed as a pseudogene. The CDR3 sequence is 13 residues long. This chain's CDR3 is CASSIWVGSGYTF. The CDR3, as DNA: TGTGCCAGCAGCATTTGGGTAGGGAGCGGCTACACCTTC.

The chain couples TRBV24-1 to TRBJ2-1, with a tentative D call TRBD1 (6 bases). CDR3 length: 11 amino acids. V lost 6 bases, J lost 7 bases, and 6 bases lay in between. The germline gives CDR1 KGHDR, CDR2 SFDVKD. In DNA, the CDR3 is TGTGCCACCAGTAGGGGGAATGAGCAGTTCTTC. Amino acids: CATSRGNEQFF.